These T cell receptor beta chains were read from a single sample in a study of cytotoxic CD8 clonotypes in ibrutinib-treated CLL. Sequencing used immunoSEQ multiplex PCR; TCRdb keeps in-frame clones, though not all of them. The repertoire holds about 160,000 clones, with 81% as singletons. The sequenced sample was PBMCs, obtained after 12 months of ibrutinib treatment. Source of these receptors: a human donor with chronic lymphocytic leukemia. Each CDR3 is given with its conserved first and last residue. The D gene is left open where the match is weak. Rows may omit the clone size; those that give it use once, few, many or a size class.

clone_size | cdr3_length | j_call | d_call | v_call | cdr3_aa | cdr3_nt
few | 13 | TRBJ2-7 | NA | TRBV7-2 | CASSLVAWNEQYF | TGTGCCAGCAGCTTAGTAGCATGGAACGAGCAGTACTTC
NA | 16 | TRBJ2-1 | NA | TRBV5-1 | CASSPNPTSSYNEQFF | TGCGCCAGCAGCCCCAACCCGACTAGCTCCTACAATGAGCAGTTCTTC
NA | 14 | TRBJ1-1 | TRBD1 | TRBV27 | CASSTRDRRTEAFF | TGTGCCAGCAGTACCCGGGACAGGAGAACTGAAGCTTTCTTT
NA | 15 | TRBJ2-3 | TRBD2 | TRBV5-1 | CASSLDPSGADTQYF | TGCGCCAGCAGCTTAGACCCTAGCGGTGCAGATACGCAGTATTTT
once | 13 | TRBJ2-5 | NA | TRBV2 | CASSEMLQETQYF | TGTGCCAGCAGTGAGATGCTTCAAGAGACCCAGTACTTC
NA | 13 | TRBJ1-1 | NA | TRBV28 | CASKSRETRLAFF | TGTGCCAGCAAAAGCCGGGAGACTCGGTTAGCTTTCTTT
NA | 16 | TRBJ1-4 | NA | TRBV2 | CASSEEVQGIFEKLFF | TGTGCCAGCAGTGAAGAGGTACAGGGAATTTTTGAAAAACTGTTTTTT
NA | 13 | TRBJ2-3 | NA | TRBV29-1 | CSVELRQGGTQYF | TGCAGCGTTGAACTACGACAGGGAGGCACGCAGTATTTT
NA | 13 | TRBJ2-2 | NA | TRBV11-1 | CASSLPYTGELFF | TGTGCCAGCAGCTTACCGTACACCGGGGAGCTGTTTTTT
NA | 12 | TRBJ2-7 | NA | TRBV19 | CASSIQGYEQYF | TGTGCCAGTAGTATACAGGGCTACGAGCAGTACTTC
NA | 15 | TRBJ2-7 | TRBD1 | TRBV6-1 | CASSGPGQGVDEQYF | TGTGCCAGCAGCGGACCGGGACAGGGGGTCGACGAGCAGTACTTC
NA | 17 | TRBJ2-7 | TRBD2 | TRBV7-2 | CASSTGTSGRGSYEQYF | TGTGCCAGCAGCACCGGGACTAGCGGGAGGGGGAGCTACGAGCAGTACTTC
few | 15 | TRBJ1-6 | TRBD1 | TRBV19 | CASRGGQSYNSPLHF | TGTGCCAGTAGAGGGGGACAGTCCTATAATTCACCCCTCCACTTT
NA | 12 | TRBJ2-3 | NA | TRBV30 | CAWGPGTDTQYF | TGTGCCTGGGGACCGGGCACAGATACGCAGTATTTT
few | 17 | TRBJ2-7 | NA | TRBV27 | CASSGGSLERVLYEQYF | TGTGCCAGCAGCGGGGGCAGCCTAGAACGGGTGTTGTACGAGCAGTACTTC
few | 17 | TRBJ1-2 | TRBD1 | TRBV9 | CASSAKVGGTGSYGYTF | TGTGCCAGCAGCGCGAAGGTAGGGGGGACAGGGTCCTATGGCTACACCTTC
NA | 16 | TRBJ2-7 | TRBD2 | TRBV5-4 | CASSPGGREVAYEQYF | TGTGCCAGCAGCCCCGGGGGGCGGGAGGTAGCCTACGAGCAGTACTTC
NA | 15 | TRBJ2-2 | TRBD2 | TRBV27 | CASGLAGVNTGELFF | TGTGCCAGCGGGCTAGCGGGAGTCAACACCGGGGAGCTGTTTTTT
NA | 18 | TRBJ2-3 | NA | TRBV7-8 | CASSLPEELGKSPDTQYF | TGTGCCAGCAGCTTACCCGAGGAGCTAGGGAAAAGCCCAGATACGCAGTATTTT
NA | 15 | TRBJ2-3 | NA | TRBV5-1 | CASSLAGQPTDTQYF | TGCGCCAGCAGCTTGGCAGGGCAGCCTACAGATACGCAGTATTTT
NA | 15 | TRBJ2-2 | TRBD1 | TRBV27 | CASSLQGQGAGELFF | TGTGCCAGCAGTTTACAGGGACAGGGGGCGGGGGAGCTGTTTTTT
NA | 15 | TRBJ1-5 | TRBD1 | TRBV7-9 | CASSLDRGGYQPQHF | TGTGCCAGCAGCTTAGACAGGGGAGGATATCAGCCCCAGCATTTT
few | 13 | TRBJ1-6 | NA | TRBV5-5 | CASSLGTAGPLHF | TGTGCCAGCAGCTTGGGGACAGCCGGACCCCTCCACTTT
NA | 14 | TRBJ2-5 | NA | TRBV7-9 | CASSPGQTQETQYF | TGTGCCAGCAGCCCGGGACAAACCCAAGAGACCCAGTACTTC
NA | 13 | TRBJ2-3 | TRBD1 | TRBV7-6 | CASSFTGVDTQYF | TGTGCCAGCAGCTTCACAGGGGTAGATACGCAGTATTTT
NA | 14 | TRBJ2-3 | TRBD2 | TRBV2 | CASRSSGRGDTQYF | TGTGCCAGCAGGAGTAGCGGGAGAGGGGATACGCAGTATTTT
NA | 13 | TRBJ1-2 | NA | TRBV15 | CATSRGPGDGYTF | TGTGCCACCAGCAGAGGGCCGGGGGATGGCTACACCTTC
NA | 13 | TRBJ2-3 | TRBD2 | TRBV29-1 | CSVGAGGTDTQYF | TGCAGCGTTGGAGCGGGAGGCACAGATACGCAGTATTTT
NA | 15 | TRBJ1-5 | TRBD1 | TRBV5-6 | CASSRTGYDNQPQHF | TGTGCCAGCAGCCGGACAGGTTACGACAATCAGCCCCAGCATTTT
NA | 13 | TRBJ2-7 | TRBD1 | TRBV27 | CASTPSGGYEQYF | TGTGCCAGCACCCCCTCAGGGGGCTACGAGCAGTACTTC
NA | 14 | TRBJ2-7 | TRBD1 | TRBV5-1 | CASSYRTGTYEQYF | TGCGCCAGCAGCTACCGGACAGGGACCTACGAGCAGTACTTC
NA | 12 | TRBJ2-5 | NA | TRBV28 | CASNKGSMTQYF | TGTGCCAGCAATAAGGGTTCGATGACCCAGTACTTC
NA | 13 | TRBJ1-4 | NA | TRBV28 | CASSVGGEEKLFF | TGTGCCAGCAGCGTGGGGGGGGAAGAAAAACTGTTTTTT
few | 14 | TRBJ1-4 | NA | TRBV7-8 | CASTVVATNEKLFF | TGTGCCAGCACCGTAGTGGCAACTAATGAAAAACTGTTTTTT
NA | 15 | TRBJ2-2 | TRBD2 | TRBV2 | CASRRTSGGTGELFF | TGTGCCAGCAGAAGGACTAGCGGGGGGACCGGGGAGCTGTTTTTT
NA | 14 | TRBJ2-5 | NA | TRBV5-1 | CASTSRFSGETQYF | TGCGCCAGCACGTCGAGGTTCTCGGGGGAGACCCAGTACTTC
NA | 15 | TRBJ2-1 | TRBD2 | TRBV7-3 | CASSARGLAANEQFF | TGTGCCAGCAGCGCGCGGGGACTAGCGGCCAATGAGCAGTTCTTC
few | 14 | TRBJ1-2 | TRBD1 | TRBV28 | CASSLTGYRDGYTF | TGTGCCAGCAGTTTGACAGGGTACCGAGACGGCTACACCTTC
NA | 14 | TRBJ1-3 | NA | TRBV4-2 | CASSQESQRNTIYF | TGTGCCAGCAGCCAAGAATCCCAGCGGAACACCATATATTTT
NA | 13 | TRBJ1-5 | NA | TRBV10-3 | CATAGGSNQPQHF | TGTGCCACCGCTGGAGGGAGCAATCAGCCCCAGCATTTT
NA | 15 | TRBJ2-5 | TRBD1 | TRBV27 | CASRKLQGRQETQYF | TGTGCCAGCAGGAAATTACAGGGGCGCCAAGAGACCCAGTACTTC
few | 14 | TRBJ2-7 | NA | TRBV5-1 | CASSGSGLTERQYF | TGCGCCAGCAGCGGATCGGGACTGACCGAACGGCAGTACTTC
NA | 16 | TRBJ1-2 | NA | TRBV10-3 | CAISESRGAGFYGYTF | TGTGCCATCAGTGAGTCCCGTGGGGCAGGATTTTATGGCTACACCTTC
NA | 14 | TRBJ2-5 | TRBD1 | TRBV28 | CASSDRGIQETQYF | TGTGCCAGCTCGGACAGGGGGATCCAAGAGACCCAGTACTTC
NA | 13 | TRBJ2-5 | NA | TRBV2 | CASSEGGQETQYF | TGTGCCAGCAGTGAAGGGGGCCAAGAGACCCAGTACTTC
NA | 15 | TRBJ1-1 | NA | TRBV7-2 | CASSLYGVSNTEAFF | TGTGCCAGCAGCTTATATGGGGTTTCGAACACTGAAGCTTTCTTT
NA | 16 | TRBJ2-3 | TRBD2 | TRBV7-7 | CASSLGTSGGGDTQYF | TGTGCCAGCAGCCTCGGGACTAGCGGGGGGGGAGATACGCAGTATTTT
once | 14 | TRBJ1-1 | NA | TRBV5-1 | CASSFGGYDTEAFF | TGCGCCAGCAGCTTCGGGGGGTACGACACTGAAGCTTTCTTT
NA | 14 | TRBJ1-1 | TRBD1 | TRBV19 | CASSIDLDGTVDFF | TGTGCCAGTAGTATAGATCTGGACGGGACAGTGGATTTCTTT
NA | 14 | TRBJ1-1 | NA | TRBV9 | CASSVAQEDTEAFF | TGTGCCAGCAGCGTAGCACAGGAGGACACTGAAGCTTTCTTT
NA | 17 | TRBJ1-6 | NA | TRBV19 | CASRRQDYSSYNSPLHF | TGTGCCAGTCGTAGACAGGACTACAGCTCCTATAATTCACCCCTCCACTTT
once | 13 | TRBJ2-5 | TRBD1 | TRBV7-2 | CASSARGPETQYF | TGTGCCAGCAGCGCCAGGGGGCCCGAGACCCAGTACTTC
NA | 14 | TRBJ1-3 | NA | TRBV7-2 | CASSSPRERNTIYF | TGTGCCAGCAGCTCCCCCCGGGAAAGAAACACCATATATTTT